This note documents a single TCR beta chain sequence. Its matching antigen is unknown. The germline CDR1 and CDR2 sequences are SGDLS and YYNGEE. The V gene end was trimmed by 2 bases and the J gene end by 2 bases; junction bases not matched to a gene: 4. The CDR3 extends over 17 amino acids. The data originate from a study of shared clonotypes between healthy human individuals. Study conclusions and caveats: Depth of sequencing was expected to influence donor clonotype sharing.

Genomic DNA of each subset was evenly split across several immunoSEQ plates. Generated by immunoSEQ multiplex PCR, the TCRdb table keeps only in-frame clones and is missing some. There are about 100,000 clones in the sample; approximately 75% occur only once, and 50% lies in the top ten. The receptor was isolated from a man aged 30 to 45 in good health. This chain uses TRBV9 with TRBJ2-2, with TRBD2 matching over 12 bases. The sequenced sample was memory CD8+ T cells sorted from blood. Stated subset: CD45RO+ cells pooled with CCR7-negative TemRA cells. CDR3: CASSVGTSGYNTGELFF. Here the CDR3 DNA reads TGTGCCAGCAGCGTGGGGACTAGCGGGTACAACACCGGGGAGCTGTTTTTT.